The following is a TCR beta chain sequence with its context. Antigen: not known. This record belongs to a study of graft-versus-host responses after intestinal transplantation. Overall study: Tacrolimus plus steroids were given to all recipients for 2 to 4 years, preceded by anti-thymocyte globulin induction.

TCRdb keeps only in-frame clones here, not all; method: immunoSEQ multiplex PCR. This sample has 90,000 or so clones, with 80% to 85% found just once. The sample in question was unstimulated CD4+ T cells sorted from spleen or lymph node cells, obtained before intestinal transplant. This TCR derives from a human donor who received an intestinal transplant.

The DNA of the CDR3 is TGTGCCAGCTCACCCGTCTTTACGTCACGGGAAGACGGCTACACCTTC. Translating it yields CASSPVFTSREDGYTF. V is TRBV18 and J is TRBJ1-2, with D uncertain. Germline V gives CDR1 KGHSH, CDR2 LQKENI. CDR3 length equals 16 residues. Trimming removed 3 bases at V and 8 bases at J, with 22 bases between.